The rows below give T cell receptor beta chains drawn from one sample of a study of shared clonotypes between healthy human individuals. Sequenced by immunoSEQ multiplex PCR; TCRdb stores in-frame clones only, minus some. This sample has 450,000 to 500,000 clones, with around 80% found just once. Source material: PBMCs. The receptors stem from a woman in her thirties or forties in good health. Some clones in this sample may be carry-over from other donors' samples. The CDR3 runs from the conserved cysteine through the conserved F or W. A D gene is named only where the DNA matches it firmly. Only part of the rows carry a size: once, few, many, or a class if the clone is expanded.

clone size	V gene	D gene	J gene	CDR3 length	CDR3 DNA	CDR3 protein
once	TRBV11-2	TRBD1	TRBJ1-2	16	TGTGCCAGCAGCGAAGACAGGGGGGGGATTAACTATGGCTACACCTTC	CASSEDRGGINYGYTF
-	TRBV2	TRBD1	TRBJ1-5	14	TGTGCCAGCAGTGAAGCAGACAGGGGTCAGCCCCAGCATTTT	CASSEADRGQPQHF
few	TRBV19	-	TRBJ1-5	13	TGTGCCAGTACGCCATTTGGAGGTCAGCCCCAGCATTTT	CASTPFGGQPQHF
-	TRBV4-2	-	TRBJ2-1	18	TGTGCCAGCAGCCAAGGGATGGGTTATGGGATTTCCTACAATGAGCAGTTCTTC	CASSQGMGYGISYNEQFF
-	TRBV6-5	-	TRBJ1-2	15	TGTGCCAGTAAGATAACGGGGGGAACTATCTATGGCTACACCTTC	CASKITGGTIYGYTF
-	TRBV23-1	-	TRBJ2-5	14	TGCGCCAGCCGGCTTGGAAGGATCCGAGAGACCCAGTACTTC	CASRLGRIRETQYF
-	TRBV25-1	-	TRBJ1-4	16	TGTGCCAGCAGTGAATCGACCCTTGCAACTAATGAAAAACTGTTTTTT	CASSESTLATNEKLFF
-	TRBV6-1	TRBD2	TRBJ2-1	15	TGTGCCAGCAGCGGGAGAGGGCAGCGGGGCACTGAGCAGTTCTTC	CASSGRGQRGTEQFF
-	TRBV28	-	TRBJ2-5	14	TGTGCCAGCAAGGGACAAGGGGTTTCAGAGACCCAGTACTTC	CASKGQGVSETQYF
-	TRBV30	-	TRBJ2-7	14	TGTGCCTGGAGTGCCGGACTGGTGTATTACGAGCAGTACTTC	CAWSAGLVYYEQYF
-	TRBV10-2	TRBD2	TRBJ2-1	18	TGCGCCAGCAGTGAGTCGAGGGGCGGGAGGAACTCCTACAATGAGCAGTTCTTC	CASSESRGGRNSYNEQFF
-	TRBV18	-	TRBJ2-5	15	TGTGCCAGCTCACCAGTGGCAGGGGCCAAAGAGACCCAGTACTTC	CASSPVAGAKETQYF
-	TRBV6-4	-	TRBJ2-7	15	TGTGCCAGCAGTGAGGGGCAGGGTGGATCCTACGAGCAGTACTTC	CASSEGQGGSYEQYF
few	TRBV5-1	TRBD1	TRBJ2-5	18	TGCGCCAGCAGCTTCCCCGGGACAGGGGGTGACGCAATAGAGACCCAGTACTTC	CASSFPGTGGDAIETQYF
-	TRBV7-2	TRBD1	TRBJ2-3	14	TGTGCCAGCAGCTTAGACAGGGGAACAGATACGCAGTATTTT	CASSLDRGTDTQYF
-	TRBV7-3	TRBD1	TRBJ2-5	14	TGTGCCAGCAGCTTAACAGGGGGCGGGGAGACCCAGTACTTC	CASSLTGGGETQYF
-	TRBV7-6	-	TRBJ2-7	14	TGTGCCAGCAGCCACCCCTCCGGAGCCTACGAGCAGTACTTC	CASSHPSGAYEQYF
-	TRBV6-1	-	TRBJ2-1	14	TGTGCCAGCCGAGTTGGGGGGGCTAACAATGAGCAGTTCTTC	CASRVGGANNEQFF
-	TRBV5-4	TRBD2	TRBJ2-1	16	TGTGCCAGCAGCCCAGGGGGACTAGCGGGAGGGAGTGAGCAGTTCTTC	CASSPGGLAGGSEQFF
once	TRBV5-1	-	TRBJ2-2	14	TGCGCCAGCAGCCTACTCGCTAGTATCGGGGAGCTGTTTTTT	CASSLLASIGELFF
-	TRBV5-6	-	TRBJ1-2	14	TGTGCCAGCAGCTCCCGCGGGGTAGGAAGGGGCTACACCTTC	CASSSRGVGRGYTF
-	TRBV18	TRBD2	TRBJ2-3	17	TGTGCCAGCTCACCTTCGAGCGGGAGGCACCGCACAGATACGCAGTATTTT	CASSPSSGRHRTDTQYF
many	TRBV28	-	TRBJ2-6	16	TGTGCCAGCAGTCCCTCTCTAGGCTCTGGGGCCAACGTCCTGACTTTC	CASSPSLGSGANVLTF
-	TRBV1	-	TRBJ1-1	14	TGCACCAGCAGCCAAGACGGGCTCCTCCTAGAAGCTTTCTTT	CTSSQDGLLLEAFF
-	TRBV11-2	TRBD1	TRBJ2-2	13	TGTGCCAGCAGCCCCTACAGGGGCGGGGAGCTGTTTTTT	CASSPYRGGELFF
-	TRBV18	-	TRBJ2-1	15	TGTGCCAGCTCACGGGACGACAGTTCCTACAATGAGCAGTTCTTC	CASSRDDSSYNEQFF
-	TRBV18	-	TRBJ2-7	13	TGTGCCAGCTCATCCGCACAGGGCTACGAGCAGTACTTC	CASSSAQGYEQYF
-	TRBV28	-	TRBJ1-1	13	TGTGCCAGCAGTTTCGGCAGGTACACTGAAGCTTTCTTT	CASSFGRYTEAFF
-	TRBV4-1	-	TRBJ1-5	17	TGCGCCAGCAGCCGCCTGGGTGCGCCCGGGGGCAATCAGCCCCAGCATTTT	CASSRLGAPGGNQPQHF
-	TRBV11-2	TRBD1	TRBJ1-4	14	TGTGCCAGCGGTACCGGGACAGGGGTTGAAAAACTGTTTTTT	CASGTGTGVEKLFF
-	TRBV6-5	-	TRBJ2-7	14	TGTGCCAGCAGCCAGGGCAGGCAAACCTACGAGCAGTACTTC	CASSQGRQTYEQYF
once	TRBV10-3	TRBD1	TRBJ2-3	14	TGTGCCATCAGTGAAGGGACAGGGCCGGATACGCAGTATTTT	CAISEGTGPDTQYF
-	TRBV28	-	TRBJ2-5	16	TGTGCCAGCAGGACCGGGACCTGGGAAAAGCAAGAGACCCAGTACTTC	CASRTGTWEKQETQYF
-	TRBV19	TRBD2	TRBJ2-7	15	TGTGCCAGTAGGACAAACTCCGGGACTAGCTACGAGCAGTACTTC	CASRTNSGTSYEQYF
-	TRBV27	-	TRBJ2-2	15	TGTGCCAGCAGTTCCCCAGTTGAAGGGACCGGGGAGCTGTTTTTT	CASSSPVEGTGELFF